These T cell receptor beta chains were read from a single sample in a study of TIL therapy for anti-PD-1-resistant metastatic lung cancer. Produced via immunoSEQ multiplex PCR; TCRdb's table is partial and in-frame only. Of nearly 60,000 clones in the sample, about 73% were seen once. Source: blood, taken at baseline. These receptors were obtained from a person between 30 and 80 years old with non-small cell lung cancer. Each CDR3 is given without its conserved first and last residue.

TRBV9,TRBJ2-7,ASSTGQGTSYEQY
TRBV30,TRBJ2-2,AWGKGVGELF
TRBV15,TRBJ1-2,ATSGVGYYGYT
TRBV27,TRBJ2-3,ASSYRTDTDTQY
TRBV7-2,TRBJ1-1,ASSFGGVNTEAF
TRBV5-1,TRBJ2-2,ASRTSSGGELF
TRBV7-3,TRBJ2-2,ASSPPGANTGELF
TRBV7-2,TRBJ1-6,ASSINNSPLH
TRBV9,TRBJ2-5,ASSATGSDGVETQY
TRBV4-2,TRBJ1-5,ASSQDPQGVNQPQH
TRBV9,TRBJ2-5,ASSRLAMGGPLGTQY
TRBV10-2,TRBJ2-2,ASISTGTNTGELF
TRBV7-2,TRBJ2-4,ASSLSGTGKNIQY
TRBV5-6,TRBJ1-6,ASSFQGHSNSPLH
TRBV12-5,TRBJ1-2,ASGLVSPPSGGYT
TRBV6-1,TRBJ2-1,ASSDSGQGGYNEQF
TRBV2,TRBJ1-6,ASRPGQGSSPLH
TRBV5-6,TRBJ2-7,ASRCWGEQY
TRBV30,TRBJ2-1,AWSVSGDEQF
TRBV10-1,TRBJ1-6,ASSESLDSHSPLH
TRBV2,TRBJ1-5,ASSASDYSNQPQH
TRBV28,TRBJ2-6,ASRGGQGLTGANVLT
TRBV6-5,TRBJ1-5,ASSYTNTGGNQPQH
TRBV11-2,TRBJ2-1,ASILTAGSSYNEQF
TRBV7-9,TRBJ2-5,ASSLPPQETQY
TRBV19,TRBJ2-3,ASRGLAGVKTDTQY
TRBV4-1,TRBJ2-7,ASSQSEGAGTYEQY
TRBV28,TRBJ2-2,ASSLDSTGPTGELF
TRBV4-1,TRBJ2-5,ASSQILAGGPETQY
TRBV4-3,TRBJ1-4,ASSQDGGQGAEKLF
TRBV6-5,TRBJ2-7,ASRSPGWYEQY
TRBV27,TRBJ1-5,ASRKQGDSNQPQH
TRBV6-6,TRBJ2-7,ASMWGEGRGSYEQY
TRBV7-8,TRBJ1-2,ASSEGQGAPRGYT
TRBV5-1,TRBJ1-4,ASSPGINEKLF
TRBV5-4,TRBJ2-2,ASSWSGGTGELF
TRBV28,TRBJ1-2,ASIPFSRFGRLNYYGYT
TRBV14,TRBJ2-3,ASSPGHLDTQY
TRBV6-5,TRBJ2-3,ASSYSRGVTDTQY
TRBV5-4,TRBJ2-1,ASSFRLADHNEQF
TRBV7-8,TRBJ1-6,ASSLVATRRSPLH
TRBV6-5,TRBJ2-3,ASSYSGSTDTQY
TRBV7-8,TRBJ2-3,ASSPSLWGGSTDTQY
TRBV2,TRBJ2-7,ASRAALSYEQY
TRBV2,TRBJ1-2,ASRSGGPDGYT
TRBV6-5,TRBJ1-6,ASSYSPGADNSPLH
TRBV5-1,TRBJ2-7,ASSLGDRFAEQY
TRBV19,TRBJ2-1,ASRREDEQF
TRBV30,TRBJ1-4,AWSSNEKLF
TRBV28,TRBJ2-7,ASSSLEGQDVYEQY
TRBV19,TRBJ2-1,ASSILSGGSYNEQF